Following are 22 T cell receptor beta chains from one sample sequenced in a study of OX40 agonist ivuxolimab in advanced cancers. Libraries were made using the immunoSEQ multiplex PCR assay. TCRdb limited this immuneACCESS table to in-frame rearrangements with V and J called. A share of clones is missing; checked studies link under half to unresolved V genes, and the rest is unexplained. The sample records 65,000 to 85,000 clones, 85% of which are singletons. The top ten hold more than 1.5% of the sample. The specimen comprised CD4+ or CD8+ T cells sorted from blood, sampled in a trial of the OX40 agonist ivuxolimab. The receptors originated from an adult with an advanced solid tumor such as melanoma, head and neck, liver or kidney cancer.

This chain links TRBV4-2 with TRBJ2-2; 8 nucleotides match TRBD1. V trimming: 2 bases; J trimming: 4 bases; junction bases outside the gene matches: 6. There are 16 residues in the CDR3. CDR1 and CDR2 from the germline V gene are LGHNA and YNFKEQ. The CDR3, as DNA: TGTGCCAGCAGCCAATTTAAGGGGACAGGCACCGGGGAGCTGTTTTTT. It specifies CASSQFKGTGTGELFF.

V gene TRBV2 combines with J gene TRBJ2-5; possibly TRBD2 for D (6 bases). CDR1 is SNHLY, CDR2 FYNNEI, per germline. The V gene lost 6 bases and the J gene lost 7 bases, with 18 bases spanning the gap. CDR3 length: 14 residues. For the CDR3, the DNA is TGTGCCAGCAGATCCACCGGTGGGGGAGGGACCCAGTACTTC. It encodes CASRSTGGGGTQYF.

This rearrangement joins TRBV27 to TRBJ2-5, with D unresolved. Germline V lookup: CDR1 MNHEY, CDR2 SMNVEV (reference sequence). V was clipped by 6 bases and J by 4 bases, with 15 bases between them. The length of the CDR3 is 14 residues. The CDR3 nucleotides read TGTGCCAGCAGGCCGAGGAAGGGCGCAGAGACCCAGTACTTC. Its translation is CASRPRKGAETQYF.

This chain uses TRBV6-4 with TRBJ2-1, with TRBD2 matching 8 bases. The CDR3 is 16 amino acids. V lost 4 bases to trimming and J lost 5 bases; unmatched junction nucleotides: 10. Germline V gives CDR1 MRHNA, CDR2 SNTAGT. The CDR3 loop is CASSVFSSGGNNEQFF. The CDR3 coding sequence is TGTGCCAGCAGTGTATTTTCTTCGGGGGGGAACAATGAGCAGTTCTTC.

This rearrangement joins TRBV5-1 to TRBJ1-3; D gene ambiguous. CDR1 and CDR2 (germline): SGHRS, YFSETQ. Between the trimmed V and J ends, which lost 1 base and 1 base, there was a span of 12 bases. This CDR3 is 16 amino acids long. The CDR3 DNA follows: TGCGCCAGCAGCTTGCAGGCGATAGGGTCTGGAAACACCATATATTTT. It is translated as CASSLQAIGSGNTIYF.

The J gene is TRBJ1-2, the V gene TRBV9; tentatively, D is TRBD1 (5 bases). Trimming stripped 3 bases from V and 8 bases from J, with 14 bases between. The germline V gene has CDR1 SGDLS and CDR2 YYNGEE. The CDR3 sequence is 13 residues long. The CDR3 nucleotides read TGTGCCAGCAGCGCTCGACAGTCGTGGGGCTACACCTTC. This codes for CASSARQSWGYTF.

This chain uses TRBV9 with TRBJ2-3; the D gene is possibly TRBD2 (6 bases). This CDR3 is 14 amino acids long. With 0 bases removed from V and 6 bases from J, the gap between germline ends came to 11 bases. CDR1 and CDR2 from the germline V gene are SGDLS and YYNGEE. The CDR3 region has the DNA TGTGCCAGCAGCGTAGGACTAGAAAAGGATACGCAGTATTTT. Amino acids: CASSVGLEKDTQYF.

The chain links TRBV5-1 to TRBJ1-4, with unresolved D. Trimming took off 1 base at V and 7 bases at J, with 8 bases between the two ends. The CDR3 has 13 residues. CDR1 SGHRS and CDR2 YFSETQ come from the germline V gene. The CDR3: CASSLMGGEKLFF. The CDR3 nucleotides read TGCGCCAGCAGCTTGATGGGAGGTGAAAAACTGTTTTTT. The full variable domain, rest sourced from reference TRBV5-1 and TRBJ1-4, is KAGVTQTPRYLIKTRGQQVTLSCSPISGHRSVSWYQQTPGQGLQFLFEYFSETQRNKGNFPGRFSGRQFSNSRSEMNVSTLELGDSALYLCASSLMGGEKLFFGSGTQLSVL.

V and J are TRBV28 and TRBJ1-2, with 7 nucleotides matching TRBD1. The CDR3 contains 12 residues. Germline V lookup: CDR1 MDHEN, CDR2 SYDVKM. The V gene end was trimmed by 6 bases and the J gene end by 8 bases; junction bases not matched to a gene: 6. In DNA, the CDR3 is TGTGCCAGCAGCGACAGGGCCTCCGGCTACACCTTC. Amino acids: CASSDRASGYTF.

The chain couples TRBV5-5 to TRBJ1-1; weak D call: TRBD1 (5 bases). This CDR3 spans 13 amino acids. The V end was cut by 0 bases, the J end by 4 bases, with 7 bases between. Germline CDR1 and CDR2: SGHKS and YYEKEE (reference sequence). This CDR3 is CASSLGTGTEAFF. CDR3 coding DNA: TGTGCCAGCAGCTTGGGTACAGGCACTGAAGCTTTCTTT.

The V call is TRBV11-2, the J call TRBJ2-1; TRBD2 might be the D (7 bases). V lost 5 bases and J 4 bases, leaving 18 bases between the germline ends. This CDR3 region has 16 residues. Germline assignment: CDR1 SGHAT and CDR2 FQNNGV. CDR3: CASSPRLGGGYNEQFF. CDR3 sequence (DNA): TGTGCCAGCAGCCCGCGACTAGGGGGGGGGTACAATGAGCAGTTCTTC.

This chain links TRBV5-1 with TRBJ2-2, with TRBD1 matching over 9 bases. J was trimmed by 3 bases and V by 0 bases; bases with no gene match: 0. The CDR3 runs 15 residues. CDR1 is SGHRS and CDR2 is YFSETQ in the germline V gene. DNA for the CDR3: TGCGCCAGCAGCTTGGGACAGGGGGACACCGGGGAGCTGTTTTTT. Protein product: CASSLGQGDTGELFF.

The CDR3 nucleotides are TGCGCCAGCAGCCCCACTAGCGCCTACGAGCAGTACTTC. Its translation: CASSPTSAYEQYF. This chain links TRBV5-1 with TRBJ2-7, with 7 bases matching TRBD2. Per germline, CDR1 SGHRS and CDR2 YFSETQ. There are 13 residues in the CDR3. V was pared by 4 bases and J by 2 bases, with 3 bases of the junction left unmatched.

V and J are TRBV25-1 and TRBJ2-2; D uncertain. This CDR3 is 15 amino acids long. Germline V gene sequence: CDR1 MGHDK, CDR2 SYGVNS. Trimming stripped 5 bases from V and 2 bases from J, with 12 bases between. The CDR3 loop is CASSLPTGNTGELFF. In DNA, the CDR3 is TGTGCCAGCAGTCTCCCGACTGGAAACACCGGGGAGCTGTTTTTT.

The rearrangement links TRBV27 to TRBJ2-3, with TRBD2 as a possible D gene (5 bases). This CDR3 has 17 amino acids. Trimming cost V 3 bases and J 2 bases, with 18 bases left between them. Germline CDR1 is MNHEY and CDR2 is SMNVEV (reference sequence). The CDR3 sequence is CASSLGRLSGLTDTQYF. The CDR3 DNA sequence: TGTGCCAGCAGTTTGGGGAGACTCAGCGGTCTCACAGATACGCAGTATTTT.

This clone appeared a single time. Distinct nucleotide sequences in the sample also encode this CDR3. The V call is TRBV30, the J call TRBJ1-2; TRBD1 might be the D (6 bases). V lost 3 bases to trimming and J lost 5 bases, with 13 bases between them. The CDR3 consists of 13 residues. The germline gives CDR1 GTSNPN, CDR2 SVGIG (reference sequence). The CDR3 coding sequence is TGTGCCTGGAGCCCAGGGGAAGGGTATGGCTACACCTTC. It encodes CAWSPGEGYGYTF.

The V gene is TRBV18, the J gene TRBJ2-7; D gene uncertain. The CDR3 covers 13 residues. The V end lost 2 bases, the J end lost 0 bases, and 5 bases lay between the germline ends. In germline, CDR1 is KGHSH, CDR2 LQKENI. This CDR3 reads CASSPSVSYEQYF. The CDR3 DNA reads TGTGCCAGCTCACCATCTGTCTCCTACGAGCAGTACTTC.

CDR3 DNA sequence: TGCGCCAGCAGCTTAAACCCGACAGGGGGAGAGGATACGCAGTATTTT. Translating gives CASSLNPTGGEDTQYF. The V call is TRBV5-1, the J call TRBJ2-3; 9 nucleotides line up with TRBD1. J lost 6 bases, V lost 2 bases, and 10 bases had no gene match. The CDR3 is 16 amino acids. Germline CDR1 SGHRS, CDR2 YFSETQ. The entire variable domain, with the rest obtained from reference TRBV5-1 and TRBJ2-3, is as follows: KAGVTQTPRYLIKTRGQQVTLSCSPISGHRSVSWYQQTPGQGLQFLFEYFSETQRNKGNFPGRFSGRQFSNSRSEMNVSTLELGDSALYLCASSLNPTGGEDTQYFGPGTRLTVL.

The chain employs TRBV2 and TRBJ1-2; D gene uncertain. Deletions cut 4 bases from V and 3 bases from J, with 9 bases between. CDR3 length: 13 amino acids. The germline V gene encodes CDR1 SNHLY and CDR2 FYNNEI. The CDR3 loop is CASSVVWDYGYTF. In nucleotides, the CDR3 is TGTGCCAGCAGTGTGGTGTGGGACTATGGCTACACCTTC.

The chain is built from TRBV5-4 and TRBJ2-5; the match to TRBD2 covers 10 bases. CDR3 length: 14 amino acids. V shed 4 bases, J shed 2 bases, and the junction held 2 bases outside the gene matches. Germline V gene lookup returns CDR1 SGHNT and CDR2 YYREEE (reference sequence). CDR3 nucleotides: TGTGCCAGCAGCCTGGGACTAGCGCAAGAGACCCAGTACTTC. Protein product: CASSLGLAQETQYF.

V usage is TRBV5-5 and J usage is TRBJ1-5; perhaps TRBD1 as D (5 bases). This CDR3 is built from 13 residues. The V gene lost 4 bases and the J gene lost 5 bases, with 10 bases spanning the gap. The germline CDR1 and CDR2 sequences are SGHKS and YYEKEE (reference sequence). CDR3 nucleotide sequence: TGTGCCAGCAGCCGGCAGGGAGATCAGCCCCAGCATTTT. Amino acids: CASSRQGDQPQHF.

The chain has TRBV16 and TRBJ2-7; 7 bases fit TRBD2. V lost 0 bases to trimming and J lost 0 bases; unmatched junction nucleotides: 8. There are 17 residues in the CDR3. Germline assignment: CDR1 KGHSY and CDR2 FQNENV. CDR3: CASSQSILALDSYEQYF. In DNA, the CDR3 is TGTGCCAGCAGCCAATCGATACTAGCGTTAGACTCCTACGAGCAGTACTTC.